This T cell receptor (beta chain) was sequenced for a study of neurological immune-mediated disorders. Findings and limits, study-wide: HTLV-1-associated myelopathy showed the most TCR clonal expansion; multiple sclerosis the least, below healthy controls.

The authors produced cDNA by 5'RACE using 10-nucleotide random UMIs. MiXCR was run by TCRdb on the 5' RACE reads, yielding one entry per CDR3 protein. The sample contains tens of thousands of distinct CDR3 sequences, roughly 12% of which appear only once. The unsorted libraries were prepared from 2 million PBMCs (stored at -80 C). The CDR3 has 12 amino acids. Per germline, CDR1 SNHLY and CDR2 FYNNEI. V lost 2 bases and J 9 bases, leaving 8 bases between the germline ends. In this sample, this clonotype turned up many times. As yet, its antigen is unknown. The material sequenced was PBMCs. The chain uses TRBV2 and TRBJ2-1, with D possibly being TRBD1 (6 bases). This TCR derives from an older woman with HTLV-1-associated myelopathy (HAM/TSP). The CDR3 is CASSEWGPEQFF. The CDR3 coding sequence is TGTGCCAGCAGTGAATGGGGGCCTGAGCAGTTCTTC.